A selection of T cell receptor beta chains follows, all from one sample in a study of blood T cell repertoires in COVID-19. Libraries were prepared by immunoSEQ multiplex PCR; TCRdb keeps only in-frame clonotypes and omits some of them. The repertoire holds about 150,000 clones, with around 87% as singletons. Sequencing was performed on peripheral blood. Source of these receptors: a young man with COVID-19, enrolled during active disease. CDR3s include the opening cysteine and the closing phenylalanine or tryptophan. Each record gives: D gene, V gene, J gene, CDR3 protein. A D gene is named only where the DNA matches it firmly.

D: TRBD2
V: TRBV11-2
J: TRBJ2-7
CDR3: CASSLEFSGAQAHPYEQYF

D: TRBD2
V: TRBV5-4
J: TRBJ2-1
CDR3: CASSFGLAGDNEQFF

D: NA
V: TRBV5-1
J: TRBJ1-2
CDR3: CASSIDGGYGYTF

D: NA
V: TRBV9
J: TRBJ2-3
CDR3: CASSLGGAGPTDTQYF

D: TRBD1
V: TRBV29-1
J: TRBJ2-3
CDR3: CSSERTGRFTDTQYF

D: TRBD2
V: TRBV6-5
J: TRBJ2-2
CDR3: CASSPGLAPTGELFF

D: TRBD1
V: TRBV5-4
J: TRBJ2-7
CDR3: CASSSAGTEYVF

D: TRBD2
V: TRBV6-2/TRBV6-3
J: TRBJ2-1
CDR3: CASSYGAGGGEQFF

D: NA
V: TRBV27
J: TRBJ2-7
CDR3: CASSLKQYYEQYF

D: TRBD1
V: TRBV7-7
J: TRBJ2-2
CDR3: CASRAGTGETGELFF